Each of the 21 T cell receptor beta chains below was sequenced from the same sample in a study of shared clonotypes between healthy human individuals. The protocol was immunoSEQ multiplex PCR, while the TCRdb copy is restricted to in-frame clones and leaves out a portion. This repertoire shows some 2 million clones, 85% to 95% found once; its top ten account for under 0.15%. Material: naive CD4+ T cells sorted from blood. The subset is: CD45RA+ positively selected. The receptors stem from a young man in good health.

The chain has TRBV27 and TRBJ1-1; maybe TRBD1 (6 bases). The CDR3 has 15 amino acids. V lost 6 bases, J lost 4 bases, and 18 bases lay in between. Looked up from germline, CDR1 is MNHEY and CDR2 is SMNVEV (reference sequence). Written as DNA, the CDR3 is TGTGCCAGCAGACTTCAGGGGAAAGGGAGCACTGAAGCTTTCTTT. Its protein is CASRLQGKGSTEAFF.

This clone was seen a single time. This chain links TRBV4-1 with TRBJ2-7, with D possibly TRBD1 on 6 matching bases. V was trimmed by 4 bases and J by 0 bases, leaving 13 bases between them. Germline-derived CDR1 and CDR2 are MGHRA and YSYEKL. This CDR3 region has 15 residues. The CDR3 DNA sequence: TGCGCCAGCAGCCCGACGGGACACTCCTCCTACGAGCAGTACTTC. Its translation: CASSPTGHSSYEQYF.

V usage is TRBV5-1 and J usage is TRBJ2-7, with 11 bases lining up with TRBD2. The germline gives CDR1 SGHRS, CDR2 YFSETQ. The junction had 5 bases not matched to a gene; V was cut back by 0 bases and J by 6 bases. The CDR3 length is 15 residues. CDR3 nucleotide sequence: TGCGCCAGCAGCTTGGGACTAGCGGGAAGGGGCGAGCAGTACTTC. Translation gives CASSLGLAGRGEQYF.

This clone appeared once. V and J are TRBV5-1 and TRBJ2-1; 7 bases match TRBD2. The CDR3 is 15 amino acids. Germline CDR1 SGHRS, CDR2 YFSETQ. J lost 6 bases, V lost 1 base, and 7 bases had no gene match. The CDR3 sequence is CASSLSRGRGNEQFF. As DNA, the CDR3 is TGCGCCAGCAGCTTGTCCCGGGGGAGGGGCAATGAGCAGTTCTTC.

This clone was detected only once. The rearrangement uses TRBV6-1 and TRBJ2-7; TRBD1 agrees at 11 bases. Germline loops: CDR1 MNHNS, CDR2 SASEGT. This CDR3 contains 17 residues. Trimming at V came to 0 bases and at J to 4 bases, leaving 8 bases not matched to a gene. The CDR3 spells CASSEALTGTGGYEQYF. The CDR3, as DNA: TGTGCCAGCAGTGAAGCGCTGACCGGGACAGGGGGTTACGAGCAGTACTTC.

Worth noting for this clone: This sample also contains other DNA sequences that code for the same CDR3. CDR3 in amino acids: CAWSVLGRGTEAFF. The DNA of the CDR3 is TGTGCCTGGAGTGTACTCGGGAGGGGGACTGAAGCTTTCTTT. V usage is TRBV30 and J usage is TRBJ1-1; possible D gene TRBD1, 6 bases. Per the germline V gene, CDR1 is GTSNPN and CDR2 is SVGIG (reference sequence). The CDR3 consists of 14 residues. Between the trimmed V and J ends, which lost 0 bases and 5 bases, there was a span of 13 bases. The full variable domain, completed using reference TRBV30 and TRBJ1-1, is SQTIHQWPATLVQPVGSPLSLECTVEGTSNPNLYWYRQAAGRGLQLLFYSVGIGQISSEVPQNLSASRPQDRQFILSSKKLLLSDSGFYLCAWSVLGRGTEAFFGQGTRLTVV.

The V call is TRBV15, the J call TRBJ2-1, with a possible D match to TRBD2 (6 bases). Germline CDR1 LNHNV, CDR2 YYDKDF (reference sequence). This CDR3 spans 16 amino acids. Trimming took off 1 base at V and 2 bases at J, with 12 bases between the two ends. CDR3 residues: CATSRAGAGPYNEQFF. The CDR3 DNA reads TGTGCCACCAGCAGAGCTGGCGCGGGGCCCTACAATGAGCAGTTCTTC. Full variable domain (remainder filled in from reference TRBV15 and TRBJ2-1): DAMVIQNPRYQVTQFGKPVTLSCSQTLNHNVMYWYQQKSSQAPKLLFHYYDKDFNNEADTPDNFQSRRPNTSFCFLDIRSPGLGDTAMYLCATSRAGAGPYNEQFFGPGTRLTVL.

The chain employs TRBV2 and TRBJ1-6, with unresolved D. Germline V CDR1 and CDR2: SNHLY, FYNNEI. Trimming took off 4 bases at V and 8 bases at J, with 9 bases between the two ends. The CDR3 consists of 13 residues. CDR3 in amino acids: CASSVLTDSPLHF. CDR3 sequence (DNA): TGTGCCAGCAGTGTCCTCACAGATTCACCCCTCCACTTT.

The chain is built from TRBV29-1 and TRBJ1-2; no reliable D call. The CDR3 totals 13 residues. Trimming removed 8 bases at V and 4 bases at J, with 17 bases between. From germline, CDR1 is SQVTM and CDR2 ANQGSEA. The CDR3 protein is CSPLWQNSYGYTF. Here the CDR3 DNA reads TGCAGCCCCCTCTGGCAGAACTCCTATGGCTACACCTTC.

This chain uses TRBV7-9 with TRBJ1-4, with D hard to call. Between the trimmed V and J ends, which lost 5 bases and 8 bases, there was a span of 12 bases. CDR1 and CDR2 from the germline V gene are SEHNR and FQNEAQ (reference sequence). This CDR3 is built from 13 residues. CDR3 protein: CASSTRDFEKLFF. The CDR3 DNA follows: TGTGCCAGCAGCACCCGCGATTTCGAAAAACTGTTTTTT.

The chain has TRBV6-1 and TRBJ2-5; the D gene could be TRBD1 or TRBD2 (6 bases each). This CDR3 has 10 amino acids. Germline-derived CDR1 and CDR2 are MNHNS and SASEGT. V lost 11 bases and J 5 bases, leaving 9 bases between the germline ends. CDR3 bases: TGTGCCGGGGGGCGTGAGACCCAGTACTTC. It is translated as CAGGRETQYF.

The V call is TRBV6-5, the J call TRBJ2-1; 10 bases are a match to TRBD2. The CDR3 has 16 amino acids. With V trimmed by 2 bases and J by 3 bases, 4 bases remained unmatched. Germline lookup yields CDR1 MNHEY and CDR2 SVGAGI. This chain's CDR3 is CASSYLLAGDYNEQFF. The CDR3 coding sequence is TGTGCCAGCAGTTACCTCCTAGCGGGAGACTACAATGAGCAGTTCTTC.

The chain recombines TRBV6-6 with TRBJ1-2; 7 bases align to TRBD1. This CDR3 is built from 15 residues. The V gene's germline CDR1 is MNHNY and CDR2 SVGAGI (reference sequence). Losses at the gene ends were 4 bases for V and 8 bases for J; bases not matched to a gene: 13. CDR3 region: CASSSPLTGIKGYTF. The DNA of the CDR3 is TGTGCCAGCAGTTCCCCCCTGACAGGGATTAAAGGCTACACCTTC.

This sequence joins TRBV30 and TRBJ2-2, with 9 bases identical to TRBD2. Per the germline V gene, CDR1 is GTSNPN and CDR2 is SVGIG (reference sequence). V lost 4 bases and J lost 4; bases outside the gene matches: 7. This CDR3 region has 15 residues. In nucleotides, the CDR3 is TGTGCCTGGATCCTTAGCGGGGGAACCACCGGGGAGCTGTTTTTT. It yields the protein CAWILSGGTTGELFF.

In its sample, this clone was seen once. The gene calls are TRBV29-1 and TRBJ1-3, with 8 nucleotides matching TRBD1. J was trimmed by 4 bases and V by 1 base; bases with no gene match: 3. Germline V lookup: CDR1 SQVTM, CDR2 ANQGSEA. The CDR3 is made up of 14 amino acids. Written as DNA, the CDR3 is TGCAGCGTTGAAGGACAGGGGAAAGGAAACACCATATATTTT. It is translated as CSVEGQGKGNTIYF.

V and J are TRBV6-1 and TRBJ2-1, with 9 bases matching TRBD1. The trim removed 7 bases at V and 10 bases at J, leaving 8 bases unmatched. The germline CDR1 and CDR2 sequences are MNHNS and SASEGT. The CDR3 loop spans 13 amino acids. CDR3 in amino acids: CASNRDRAGEQFF. DNA for the CDR3: TGTGCCAGCAACCGGGACAGGGCTGGGGAGCAGTTCTTC.

The count of this clone is one. The genes are TRBV5-1 and TRBJ2-5; 7 bases align to TRBD1. CDR1 SGHRS and CDR2 YFSETQ come from the germline V gene. The CDR3 has 14 residues. The V gene end was trimmed by 4 bases and the J gene end by 5 bases; junction bases not matched to a gene: 8. The CDR3 bases are TGCGCCAGCAGCGCGCGACAGGGTATCGAGACCCAGTACTTC. Translation gives CASSARQGIETQYF. The whole variable domain, filled in from reference TRBV5-1 and TRBJ2-5, reads KAGVTQTPRYLIKTRGQQVTLSCSPISGHRSVSWYQQTPGQGLQFLFEYFSETQRNKGNFPGRFSGRQFSNSRSEMNVSTLELGDSALYLCASSARQGIETQYFGPGTRLLVL.

The chain couples TRBV30 to TRBJ1-3, with D possibly being TRBD1 (5 bases). Germline CDR1 reads GTSNPN; CDR2 reads SVGIG (reference sequence). The length of the CDR3 is 13 residues. Trimming stripped 4 bases from V and 6 bases from J, with 13 bases between. The CDR3: CAWTHGGTNTIYF. The CDR3 region has the DNA TGTGCCTGGACCCATGGGGGAACAAACACCATATATTTT.

The chain has TRBV28 and TRBJ2-2, with a weak D call TRBD1 (6 bases). Germline V gene data show CDR1 as MDHEN and CDR2 as SYDVKM. The CDR3 sequence is 16 residues long. V was clipped by 1 base and J by 0 bases, with 9 bases between them. The DNA of the CDR3 is TGTGCCAGCAGTTTATATGGGGGCGCGAACACCGGGGAGCTGTTTTTT. Translated, it gives CASSLYGGANTGELFF.

This clone was recorded once. The V gene is TRBV7-2, the J gene TRBJ1-2; D remains unclear. Germline loops: CDR1 SGHTA, CDR2 FQGNSA. CDR3 length: 16 residues. The V gene lost 1 base and the J gene lost 5 bases, with 17 bases spanning the gap. The CDR3 reads CASSLVYNTNGYGYTF. DNA for the CDR3: TGTGCCAGCAGCTTAGTATATAACACAAACGGATATGGCTACACCTTC.

The chain combines TRBV4-3 with TRBJ2-3; 13 bases are shared with TRBD2. Trimming at V came to 4 bases and at J to 4 bases, leaving 5 bases not matched to a gene. CDR1 LGHNA and CDR2 YSLEER come from the germline V gene. The CDR3 has 16 amino acids. The CDR3 reads CASSRSGLAGPDTQYF. DNA for the CDR3: TGCGCCAGCAGCCGATCGGGACTAGCGGGGCCAGATACGCAGTATTTT.